A selection of T cell receptor beta chains follows, all from one sample in a study of blood T cell repertoires in COVID-19. Data came from immunoSEQ multiplex PCR; TCRdb stores just in-frame clones and leaves some out. The sample records approximately 210,000 clones, over 65% being singletons. The sample taken for sequencing was peripheral blood. All receptors come from a woman aged 70 to 79 with active or convalescent COVID-19. Both conserved end residues are part of each CDR3. The D gene is left open where the match is weak. The listing skips clone size in some rows; elsewhere it reads once, few, many or a size class.

clone_size	v_call	j_call	d_call	cdr3_aa	cdr3_nt
-	TRBV11-2	TRBJ1-1	-	CASSLAGMNTEAFF	TGTGCCAGCAGCTTGGCAGGGATGAACACTGAAGCTTTCTTT
-	TRBV11-3	TRBJ2-1	-	CASSSPPTGNEQFF	TGTGCCAGCAGCTCCCCACCCACGGGCAATGAGCAGTTCTTC
-	TRBV6-5	TRBJ1-1	TRBD1	CASNRQGVGTEAFF	TGTGCCAGCAACCGACAGGGTGTGGGTACTGAAGCTTTCTTT
-	TRBV4-2	TRBJ2-5	TRBD2	CASSQWNGGEETQYF	TGTGCCAGCAGCCAGTGGAACGGGGGGGAAGAGACCCAGTACTTC
-	TRBV2	TRBJ1-1	TRBD1	CASSDKGGDTEAFF	TGTGCCAGCAGTGACAAAGGGGGCGACACTGAAGCTTTCTTT
-	TRBV5-5	TRBJ1-1	-	CASSSGVGHRGAFF	TGTGCCAGCAGCAGCGGGGTAGGACACCGCGGAGCTTTCTTT
-	TRBV20-1	TRBJ2-3	TRBD2	CSASKTSGLTDTQYF	TGCAGTGCTAGTAAAACTAGCGGTCTCACAGATACGCAGTATTTT
few	TRBV5-1	TRBJ2-3	TRBD1	CASSTTGATDTQYF	TGCGCCAGCAGCACGACAGGGGCTACAGATACGCAGTATTTT
-	TRBV3-1/TRBV3-2	TRBJ1-2	TRBD1	CASSRNRGSNGYTF	TGTGCCAGCAGCCGGAACAGGGGTTCGAATGGCTACACCTTC
many	TRBV6-6	TRBJ1-1	TRBD1	CASSQGRGRFGAFF	TGTGCCAGCAGTCAGGGCAGGGGGCGGTTCGGAGCTTTCTTT
-	TRBV6-5	TRBJ2-7	-	CASTNGPSYEQYF	TGTGCCAGCACCAATGGGCCCTCCTACGAGCAGTACTTC
-	TRBV5-8	TRBJ2-7	TRBD1	CASSLVGTGVSYEQYF	TGTGCCAGCAGCTTGGTTGGGACAGGGGTCTCCTACGAGCAGTACTTC
-	TRBV5-1	TRBJ1-1	TRBD1	CASRQGAGAEAFF	TGCGCCAGCAGACAGGGGGCAGGCGCTGAAGCTTTCTTT
-	TRBV11-3	TRBJ2-1	TRBD2	CASSLEGLANEQFF	TGTGCCAGCAGCTTAGAGGGACTAGCCAATGAGCAGTTCTTC
few	TRBV7-2	TRBJ1-2	TRBD1	CASSLERGRHYGYTF	TGTGCCAGCAGCTTAGAGAGGGGGCGACACTATGGCTACACCTTC
-	TRBV24-1	TRBJ2-1	TRBD2	CATSDSSGSGYNEQFF	TGTGCCACCAGTGATTCCAGCGGGAGCGGCTACAATGAGCAGTTCTTC
-	TRBV3-1/TRBV3-2	TRBJ2-3	-	CASSPNQDTQYF	TGTGCCAGCAGCCCGAACCAGGATACGCAGTATTTT
-	TRBV19	TRBJ2-5	-	CASSVFVFQETQYF	TGTGCCAGTAGTGTTTTCGTTTTTCAAGAGACCCAGTACTTC
-	TRBV29-1	TRBJ2-5	-	CSGGWEKGQTQYF	TGCAGCGGGGGTTGGGAGAAAGGCCAGACCCAGTACTTC
-	TRBV2	TRBJ2-1	TRBD1	CASSSGGNNEQFF	TGTGCCAGCAGTTCAGGGGGTAACAATGAGCAGTTCTTC
few	TRBV9	TRBJ1-2	TRBD1	CASSAGTARNYGYTF	TGTGCCAGCAGCGCTGGGACAGCCAGGAACTATGGCTACACCTTC
-	TRBV6-5	TRBJ1-2	-	CASSYARGTVYGYTF	TGTGCCAGCAGTTACGCGCGGGGTACGGTATATGGCTACACCTTC
-	TRBV10-2	TRBJ1-2	-	CASSENNGYGYTF	TGCGCCAGCAGTGAAAATAACGGCTATGGCTACACCTTC
-	TRBV2	TRBJ2-3	TRBD2	CASSSSAGDPTDTQYF	TGTGCCAGCAGTTCCTCAGCGGGGGACCCCACAGATACGCAGTATTTT
-	TRBV10-3	TRBJ1-2	-	CAISVDTAGGYTF	TGTGCCATCAGTGTTGACACCGCGGGAGGCTACACCTTC
-	TRBV5-1	TRBJ1-2	-	CASSFSSGTEGYTF	TGCGCCAGCAGCTTTTCAAGCGGGACTGAAGGCTACACCTTC
-	TRBV2	TRBJ1-6	TRBD1	CASTGAPGGSNSPLHF	TGTGCCAGCACCGGGGCACCAGGGGGGTCCAATTCACCCCTCCACTTT
-	TRBV7-9	TRBJ1-2	-	CASSPPPGGYTF	TGTGCCAGCAGCCCCCCCCCGGGTGGCTACACCTTC
-	TRBV6-5	TRBJ2-7	-	CASRAITDKEYF	TGTGCCAGCAGGGCGATCACGGACAAGGAGTACTTC
-	TRBV30	TRBJ1-1	-	CAWGDQEAAFF	TGTGCCTGGGGGGATCAGGAGGCAGCTTTCTTT
once	TRBV7-9	TRBJ2-2	TRBD2	CASSLVWTSGNTGELFF	TGTGCCAGCAGCTTAGTCTGGACTAGCGGTAACACCGGGGAGCTGTTTTTT
-	TRBV21-1	TRBJ2-7	-	CASSNLPARRDEQYF	TGTGCCAGCAGCAACCTCCCCGCGCGGCGTGACGAGCAGTACTTC
-	TRBV18	TRBJ2-1	TRBD2	CASSPLIAGEGSYNEQFF	TGTGCCAGCTCACCACTTATAGCGGGAGAGGGGTCCTACAATGAGCAGTTCTTC
-	TRBV5-4	TRBJ2-1	-	CASSAPGSNEQFF	TGTGCCAGCAGCGCCCCTGGGAGCAATGAGCAGTTCTTC
-	TRBV3-1/TRBV3-2	TRBJ2-3	-	CASSQDRGGSDTQYF	TGTGCCAGCAGCCAAGATCGAGGCGGTTCAGATACGCAGTATTTT
-	TRBV5-1	TRBJ2-7	TRBD1	CASSLGDRVYEQYF	TGCGCCAGCAGCTTGGGGGACAGGGTCTACGAGCAGTACTTC
few	TRBV2	TRBJ2-4	-	CASSESGSNIQYF	TGTGCCAGCAGTGAGTCCGGGTCCAACATTCAGTACTTC
-	TRBV28	TRBJ2-7	-	CASSLIAPVLNEQYF	TGTGCCAGCAGTTTGATAGCGCCCGTCCTGAACGAGCAGTACTTC
-	TRBV19	TRBJ2-6	-	CASIPRAGANVLTF	TGTGCCAGTATCCCCCGAGCTGGGGCCAACGTCCTGACTTTC
-	TRBV27	TRBJ1-6	TRBD1	CASSLGTGGSPLHF	TGTGCCAGCAGTTTAGGGACAGGGGGCTCACCCCTCCACTTT
-	TRBV19	TRBJ1-2	TRBD1	CASALTGTYGYTF	TGTGCCAGCGCTCTGACAGGGACCTATGGCTACACCTTC
-	TRBV28	TRBJ1-1	-	CAGAGQMNTEAFF	TGTGCCGGAGCCGGACAGATGAACACTGAAGCTTTCTTT
-	TRBV27	TRBJ1-4	-	CASCFRTPTNEKLFF	TGTGCCAGCTGTTTTAGGACACCAACTAATGAAAAACTGTTTTTT
-	TRBV10-1	TRBJ2-3	TRBD2	CASSVQGPSGGDSTDTQYF	TGCGCCAGCAGTGTTCAGGGGCCCTCGGGGGGGGATAGCACAGATACGCAGTATTTT
-	TRBV6-6	TRBJ2-3	TRBD2	CASGGGRTSTDTQYF	TGTGCCAGCGGGGGGGGGAGGACTAGCACAGATACGCAGTATTTT
-	TRBV5-4	TRBJ2-1	TRBD1	CASSFSGTGVFNEQFF	TGTGCCAGCAGCTTCTCCGGGACAGGGGTGTTCAATGAGCAGTTCTTC
-	TRBV18	TRBJ2-1	-	CASSPADSRQQFF	TGTGCCAGCTCACCAGCCGACTCCCGCCAGCAGTTCTTC
-	TRBV4-1	TRBJ2-7	TRBD2	CASSPGLAGREQYF	TGCGCCAGCAGCCCTGGACTAGCGGGGCGCGAGCAGTACTTC
once	TRBV18	TRBJ2-3	-	CASSLDTSTDTQYF	TGTGCCAGCTCACTCGACACAAGCACAGATACGCAGTATTTT
-	TRBV7-3	TRBJ2-5	TRBD1	CASSLGRQGDKTQYF	TGTGCCAGCAGCTTAGGGCGGCAGGGGGATAAGACCCAGTACTTC
-	TRBV5-8	TRBJ1-4	-	CASSPGFGTATNEKLFF	TGTGCCAGCAGCCCGGGGTTCGGTACTGCAACTAATGAAAAACTGTTTTTT
-	TRBV19	TRBJ1-5	TRBD1	CASSPQGEGNQPQHF	TGTGCCAGTTCACCACAGGGGGAAGGGAATCAGCCCCAGCATTTT
once	TRBV6-4	TRBJ2-3	TRBD1	CASSDSSRTGIADTQYF	TGTGCCAGCAGTGACTCCAGTCGGACAGGGATCGCAGATACGCAGTATTTT